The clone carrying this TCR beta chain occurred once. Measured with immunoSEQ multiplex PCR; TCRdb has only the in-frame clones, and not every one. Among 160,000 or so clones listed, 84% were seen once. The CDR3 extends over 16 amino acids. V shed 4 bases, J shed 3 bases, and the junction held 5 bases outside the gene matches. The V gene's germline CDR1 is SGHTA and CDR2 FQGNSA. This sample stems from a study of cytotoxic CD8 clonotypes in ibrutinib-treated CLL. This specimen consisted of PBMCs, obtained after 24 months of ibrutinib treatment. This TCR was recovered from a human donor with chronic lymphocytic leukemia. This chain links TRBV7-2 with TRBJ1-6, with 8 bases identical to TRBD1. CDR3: CASSSTTGGYNSPLHF. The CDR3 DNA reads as TGTGCCAGCAGCTCCACCACAGGGGGCTATAATTCACCCCTCCACTTT.